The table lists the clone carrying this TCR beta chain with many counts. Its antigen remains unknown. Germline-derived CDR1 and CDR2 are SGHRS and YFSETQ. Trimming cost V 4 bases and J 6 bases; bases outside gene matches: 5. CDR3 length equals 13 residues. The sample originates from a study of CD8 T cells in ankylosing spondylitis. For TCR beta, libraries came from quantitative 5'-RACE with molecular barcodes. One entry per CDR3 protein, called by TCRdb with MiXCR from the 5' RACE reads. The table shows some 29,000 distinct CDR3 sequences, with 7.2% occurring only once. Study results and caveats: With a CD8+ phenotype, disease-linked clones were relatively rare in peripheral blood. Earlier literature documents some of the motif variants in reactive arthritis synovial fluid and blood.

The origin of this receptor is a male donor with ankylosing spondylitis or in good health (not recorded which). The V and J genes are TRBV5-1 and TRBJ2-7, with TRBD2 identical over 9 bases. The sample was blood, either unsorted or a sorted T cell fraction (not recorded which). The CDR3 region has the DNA TGCGCCAGCAGCAGGAATAGCGGGAGCGAGCAGTACTTC. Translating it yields CASSRNSGSEQYF.